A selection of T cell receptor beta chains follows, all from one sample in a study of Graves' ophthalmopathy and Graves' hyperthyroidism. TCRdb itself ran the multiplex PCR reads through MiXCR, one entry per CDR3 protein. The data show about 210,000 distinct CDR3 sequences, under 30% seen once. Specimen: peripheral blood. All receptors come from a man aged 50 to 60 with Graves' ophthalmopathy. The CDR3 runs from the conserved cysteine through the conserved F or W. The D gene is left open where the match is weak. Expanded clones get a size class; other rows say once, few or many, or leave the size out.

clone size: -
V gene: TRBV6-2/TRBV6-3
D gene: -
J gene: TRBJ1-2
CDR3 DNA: TGTGCCAGCAGTTACCCGACGGGATCGGATGGCTACACCTTC
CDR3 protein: CASSYPTGSDGYTF

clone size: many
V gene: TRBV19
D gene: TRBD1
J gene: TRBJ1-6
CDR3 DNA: TGTGCCAGTAGTACTACAGGGGATTCACCCCTCCACTTT
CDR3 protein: CASSTTGDSPLHF

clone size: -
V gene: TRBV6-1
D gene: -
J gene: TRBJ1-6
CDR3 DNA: TGTGCCATTATACAGGAGAGCTCCTATAATTCACCCCTCCACTTT
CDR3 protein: CAIIQESSYNSPLHF

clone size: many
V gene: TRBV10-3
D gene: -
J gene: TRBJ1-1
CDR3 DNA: TGTGCCATCAGTGATAGGGGGGAAGGCTCTGAAGCTTTCTTT
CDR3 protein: CAISDRGEGSEAFF

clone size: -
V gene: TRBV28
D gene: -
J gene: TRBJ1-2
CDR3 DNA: TGTGCCAGCAGCCCCGTGCTTTTTTCGAAGGGCTACACCTTC
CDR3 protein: CASSPVLFSKGYTF

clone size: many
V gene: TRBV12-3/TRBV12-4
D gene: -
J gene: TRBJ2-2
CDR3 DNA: TGTGCCTCCTTTAACACCGGGGAGCTGTTTTTT
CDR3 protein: CASFNTGELFF

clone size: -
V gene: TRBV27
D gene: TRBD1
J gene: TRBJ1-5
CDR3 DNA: TGTGCCAGCAGCCCTACAGGGGTTCTCGATCAGCCCCAGCATTTT
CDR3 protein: CASSPTGVLDQPQHF

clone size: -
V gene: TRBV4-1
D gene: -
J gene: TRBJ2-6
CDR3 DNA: TGCGCCAGCAGCCAAGAGAGGACCCTTGGGGCCAACGTCCTGACTTTC
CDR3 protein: CASSQERTLGANVLTF

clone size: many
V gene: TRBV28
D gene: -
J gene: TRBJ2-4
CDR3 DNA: TGTGCCAGCAGCCCGGGGTTAGCCAAAAACATTCAGTACTTC
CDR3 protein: CASSPGLAKNIQYF

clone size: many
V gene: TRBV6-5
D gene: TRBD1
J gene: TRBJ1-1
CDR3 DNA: TGTGCCAGCAGTACAGGGGGACCAGGCCTGAACACTGAAGCTTTCTTT
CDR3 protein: CASSTGGPGLNTEAFF

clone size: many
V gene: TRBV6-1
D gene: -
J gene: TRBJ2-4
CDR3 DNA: TGTGCCAGCAGTCGGGGAGGCTTTGACATTCAGTACTTC
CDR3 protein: CASSRGGFDIQYF

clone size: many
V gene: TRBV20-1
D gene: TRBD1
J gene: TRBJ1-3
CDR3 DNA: TGCAGTGCTAGTTGGACCCGGGACAGCTTCCTCTCTGGAAACACCATATATTTT
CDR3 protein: CSASWTRDSFLSGNTIYF

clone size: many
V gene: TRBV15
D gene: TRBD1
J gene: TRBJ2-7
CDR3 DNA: TGTGCCACCAGCAGAGCCTCAGGGGGCCTTTCGTCCTACGAGCAGTACTTC
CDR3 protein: CATSRASGGLSSYEQYF

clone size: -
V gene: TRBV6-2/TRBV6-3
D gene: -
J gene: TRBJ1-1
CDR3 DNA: TGTGCCAGCAGTACCTCTGAGGGGTTAGTCTCCTTTTGGACTGAAGCTTTCTTT
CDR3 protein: CASSTSEGLVSFWTEAFF

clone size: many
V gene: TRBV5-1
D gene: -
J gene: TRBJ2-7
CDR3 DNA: TGCGCCAGCAGCGTGACAGCATCCCAGGACGAGCAGTACTTC
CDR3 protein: CASSVTASQDEQYF

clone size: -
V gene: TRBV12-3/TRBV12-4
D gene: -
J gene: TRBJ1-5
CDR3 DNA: TGTGCCAGCAGTACAAATCCCGGGCTACGGAATCAGCCCCAGCATTTT
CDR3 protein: CASSTNPGLRNQPQHF

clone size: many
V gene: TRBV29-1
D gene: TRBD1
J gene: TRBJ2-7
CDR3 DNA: TGCAGCGTCTCGGCCGGGACAGGGGGTAGCAACGAGCAGTACTTC
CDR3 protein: CSVSAGTGGSNEQYF

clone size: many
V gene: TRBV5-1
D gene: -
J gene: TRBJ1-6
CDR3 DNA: TGCGCCAGCCGCCCTACAGGGTTTGATTCACCCCTCCACTTT
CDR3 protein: CASRPTGFDSPLHF

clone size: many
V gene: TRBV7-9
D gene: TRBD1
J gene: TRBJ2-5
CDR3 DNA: TGTGCCAGCAGCTCAACCGACAGGGACGGGGAGACCCAGTACTTC
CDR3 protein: CASSSTDRDGETQYF

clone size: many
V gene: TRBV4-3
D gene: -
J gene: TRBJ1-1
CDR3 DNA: TGCGCCAGCAGCCAAGATGTGGGGGGGTCCGACACTGAAGCTTTCTTT
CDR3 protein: CASSQDVGGSDTEAFF

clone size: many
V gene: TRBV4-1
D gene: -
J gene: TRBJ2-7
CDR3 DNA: TGCGCCAGCAGACCCGGGGACACCTACGAGCAGTACTTC
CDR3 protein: CASRPGDTYEQYF

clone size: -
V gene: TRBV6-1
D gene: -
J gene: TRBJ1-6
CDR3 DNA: TGTGCCAGCAGTGGGGGACGGTCACCCCTCCACTTT
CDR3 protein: CASSGGRSPLHF

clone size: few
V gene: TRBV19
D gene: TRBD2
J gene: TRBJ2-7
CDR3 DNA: TGTGCCAGTAGTATTGGTCCAGGCGGGAGGGTCCGTTACGAGCAGTACTTC
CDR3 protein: CASSIGPGGRVRYEQYF

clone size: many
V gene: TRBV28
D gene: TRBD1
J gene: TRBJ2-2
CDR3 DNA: TGTGCCAGCAGTCTCTCGCCGGGACAGGCGACCGGGGAGCTGTTTTTT
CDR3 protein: CASSLSPGQATGELFF

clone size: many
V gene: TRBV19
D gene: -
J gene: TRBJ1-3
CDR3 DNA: TGTGCCAGTAGTATAGATCGACAGGTCTCTGGAAACACCATATATTTT
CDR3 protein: CASSIDRQVSGNTIYF

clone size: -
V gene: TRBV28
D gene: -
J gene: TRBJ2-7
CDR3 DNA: TGTGCCAGCAGTTTACTTCAATACGGGAGTTCGTACGAGCAGTACTTC
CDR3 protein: CASSLLQYGSSYEQYF

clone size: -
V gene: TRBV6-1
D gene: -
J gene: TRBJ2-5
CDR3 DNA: TGTGCCAGCAGTGGAAGAGGGTACCAAGAGACCCAGTACTTC
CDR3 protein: CASSGRGYQETQYF

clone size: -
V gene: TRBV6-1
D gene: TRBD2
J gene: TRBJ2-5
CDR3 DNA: TGTGCCAGCAGCCCCCATCAGCGGGGCCCGGGGGTATGGGAGACCCAGTACTTC
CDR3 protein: CASSPHQRGPGVWETQYF

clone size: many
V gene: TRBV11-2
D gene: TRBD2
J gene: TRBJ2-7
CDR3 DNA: TGTGCCAGCAGCTTATCGGGGGGTCGTCACGAGCAGTACTTC
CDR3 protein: CASSLSGGRHEQYF

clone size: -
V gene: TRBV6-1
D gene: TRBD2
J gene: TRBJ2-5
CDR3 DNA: TGTGCCGGGGGGGGAGGTTACCAAGAGACCCAGTACTTC
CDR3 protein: CAGGGGYQETQYF